One sample yielded the 27 T cell receptor beta chains listed below, sequenced in a study of blood T cell repertoires in COVID-19. TCRdb keeps only in-frame clones here, not all; method: immunoSEQ multiplex PCR. Here the sample spans about 330,000 clones, 70% to 90% being singletons. Source material: peripheral blood. Receptors were obtained from a human donor in a cohort sampled during active COVID-19.

The rearrangement uses TRBV5-8 and TRBJ1-6; tentatively, D is TRBD1 (6 bases). The CDR3 is 16 amino acids. CDR1 and CDR2 (germline): SGHTS, YDEGEE. The ends were cut back, 4 bases at V and 9 bases at J, with 20 bases in the middle. CDR3 sequence reads: CASSRPRTKGGSPLHF. The CDR3 DNA reads TGTGCCAGCAGCCGACCGCGCACTAAAGGGGGTTCACCCCTCCACTTT.

The chain recombines TRBV5-1 with TRBJ1-1, with 9 bases aligning to TRBD1. CDR3 length: 16 residues. Looked up from germline, CDR1 is SGHRS and CDR2 is YFSETQ. After removal of 1 base from V and 6 bases from J, the junction contained 10 bases not matched to a gene. CDR3 residues: CASSLSTGTGRAEAFF. CDR3 DNA sequence: TGCGCCAGCAGCTTGTCTACGGGGACAGGGAGGGCTGAAGCTTTCTTT.

This clone was found a few times. The gene calls are TRBV6-1 and TRBJ1-5; D is ambiguous. CDR1 MNHNS and CDR2 SASEGT come from the germline V gene. CDR3 length equals 13 residues. Trimming shortened V by 3 bases and J by 2 bases, and 5 bases separated the two germline ends. CDR3 residues: CASSDPGNQPQHF. In DNA, the CDR3 is TGTGCCAGCAGTGACCCCGGCAATCAGCCCCAGCATTTT.

The J gene is TRBJ1-1, the V gene TRBV4-2, with unresolved D. This CDR3 has 14 residues. Trimming took 1 base from V and 0 from J, leaving 6 bases between them. The germline V gene has CDR1 LGHNA and CDR2 YNFKEQ. CDR3 amino acids: CASSQAQLNTEAFF. CDR3 sequence (DNA): TGTGCCAGCAGCCAAGCACAGCTGAACACTGAAGCTTTCTTT.

This clone was picked up one time. This chain links TRBV6-5 with TRBJ1-2; the D gene is possibly TRBD1 (6 bases). V lost 6 bases and J lost 4, with 9 bases in between. Germline-derived CDR1 and CDR2 are MNHEY and SVGAGI. This CDR3 spans 12 amino acids. CDR3 sequence: CASRDRIYGYTF. In DNA, the CDR3 is TGTGCCAGCAGGGACAGAATCTATGGCTACACCTTC.

In its sample, this clone was seen a few times. This chain links TRBV9 with TRBJ1-1, with D possibly being TRBD1 (5 bases). CDR1 and CDR2 (germline): SGDLS, YYNGEE. The CDR3 is 14 residues long. Trimming stripped 0 bases from V and 1 base from J, with 7 bases between. CDR3: CASSVDRTNTEAFF. The CDR3 DNA reads as TGTGCCAGCAGCGTAGACAGGACGAACACTGAAGCTTTCTTT.

The table lists this clone with a count of one. The rearrangement joins TRBV6-4 to TRBJ1-5, with a possible D match to TRBD1 (5 bases). Trimming took 5 bases from V and 4 from J, leaving 9 bases between them. The CDR3 is 13 amino acids. Germline CDR1 and CDR2: MRHNA and SNTAGT. CDR3 bases: TGTGCCAGCAGTCCCAGGGTGAATCAGCCCCAGCATTTT. It codes for CASSPRVNQPQHF.

This clone was seen only once. The rearrangement links TRBV7-6 to TRBJ2-1, with TRBD2 as a possible D gene (6 bases). Per germline, CDR1 SGHVS and CDR2 FNYEAQ. Trimming pared 4 bases from V and 7 bases from J, leaving 8 bases between. The CDR3 has 12 amino acids. The CDR3 reads CASSSRGNEQFF. CDR3 in DNA: TGTGCCAGCAGCTCCCGGGGGAATGAGCAGTTCTTC.

Comments on this clone: Other DNA sequences in the same sample also yield this CDR3. This chain links TRBV5-1 with TRBJ1-4; D is uncertain. The CDR3 sequence is 15 residues long. Trimming left V 0 bases short and J 0 bases short, with 6 bases between. CDR1 and CDR2 from the germline V gene are SGHRS and YFSETQ. CDR3 in amino acids: CASSLDGTTNEKLFF. The CDR3 bases are TGCGCCAGCAGCTTGGACGGTACAACTAATGAAAAACTGTTTTTT.

V usage is TRBV6-2 or TRBV6-3 and J usage is TRBJ2-7; maybe TRBD2 (7 bases). The CDR3 has 17 residues. Germline values: CDR1 MNHEY, CDR2 SVGEGT. V shed 5 bases and J shed 3 bases, with 23 bases lying between them. CDR3 in DNA: TGTGCCAGCAGTACCGTCCGGGGGGCCGGTACCCTCTACGAGCAGTACTTC. This codes for CASSTVRGAGTLYEQYF.

The chain couples TRBV27 to TRBJ1-6, with 9 bases identical to TRBD1. J lost 7 bases, V lost 5 bases, and 6 bases had no gene match. CDR1 MNHEY and CDR2 SMNVEV come from the germline V gene (reference sequence). There are 15 residues in the CDR3. The chain's CDR3 is CASSPGTGWNSPLHF. Written as DNA, the CDR3 is TGTGCCAGCAGTCCAGGGACAGGGTGGAATTCACCCCTCCACTTT.

The chain uses TRBV19 and TRBJ2-7; tentatively, D is TRBD1 (6 bases). The CDR3 consists of 15 residues. The germline V gene has CDR1 LNHDA and CDR2 SQIVND (reference sequence). The V and J ends lost 7 bases and 3 bases respectively, with 19 bases between them. The CDR3 here is CASTKQGGQLYEQYF. CDR3 in DNA: TGTGCCAGTACCAAGCAAGGCGGACAGCTCTACGAGCAGTACTTC.

The V and J genes are TRBV6-5 and TRBJ1-1; 7 bases match TRBD1. The CDR3 covers 15 residues. Germline loops: CDR1 MNHEY, CDR2 SVGAGI. Losses at the gene ends were 4 bases for V and 3 bases for J; bases not matched to a gene: 8. CDR3 loop: CASSLEGALDTEAFF. CDR3 DNA: TGTGCCAGCAGTTTGGAGGGGGCTTTGGACACTGAAGCTTTCTTT.

V gene TRBV27 combines with J gene TRBJ2-1, with 14 bases that match TRBD2. Germline V gene lookup returns CDR1 MNHEY and CDR2 SMNVEV (reference sequence). This CDR3 has 16 residues. The trim removed 5 bases at V and 7 bases at J, leaving 7 bases unmatched. Here the CDR3 reads CASSTRTSGGNNEQFF. The DNA for the CDR3 is TGTGCCAGCAGTACTCGGACTAGCGGGGGGAATAATGAGCAGTTCTTC.

The rearrangement joins TRBV11-3 to TRBJ2-1; 8 nucleotides agree with TRBD2. The CDR3 is 14 residues long. With V trimmed by 4 bases and J by 8 bases, 7 bases remained unmatched. Germline CDR1 SGHNT, CDR2 YENEEA. The CDR3 coding sequence is TGTGCCAGCAGCTCTAGCGGGTCAGGGGATGAGCAGTTCTTC. This sequence encodes CASSSSGSGDEQFF.

The chain uses TRBV24-1 and TRBJ2-3; D is possibly TRBD2 (7 bases). Looked up from germline, CDR1 is KGHDR and CDR2 is SFDVKD. V was cut by 3 bases and J by 4 bases, with 10 bases left in between. The CDR3 sequence is 14 residues long. CDR3 nucleotides: TGTGCCACCAGTGATAGGGGGGGCCCAGATACGCAGTATTTT. It codes for CATSDRGGPDTQYF.

This chain links TRBV10-3 with TRBJ2-4, with TRBD2 identical over 11 bases. V trimming: 0 bases; J trimming: 1 base; junction bases outside the gene matches: 8. CDR1 is ENHRY and CDR2 is SYGVKD in the germline V gene. This CDR3 region has 19 residues. CDR3 protein: CAISESSSGGASAKNIQYF. DNA of the CDR3: TGTGCCATCAGTGAGTCGAGTAGCGGGGGGGCCTCGGCCAAAAACATTCAGTACTTC.

The table lists this clone with a count of one. V is TRBV11-2 and J is TRBJ2-3; 8 bases line up with TRBD1. V lost 5 bases to trimming and J lost 5 bases; unmatched junction nucleotides: 15. Germline V gene lookup returns CDR1 SGHAT and CDR2 FQNNGV. There are 17 residues in the CDR3. This chain's CDR3 is CASSPWGAGGPVDTQYF. The DNA of the CDR3 is TGTGCCAGCAGCCCTTGGGGGGCAGGGGGCCCGGTAGATACGCAGTATTTT.

The chain joins TRBV5-6 to TRBJ2-7; D call uncertain. Per the germline V gene, CDR1 is SGHDT and CDR2 is YYEEEE. CDR3 length: 12 residues. V was cut by 4 bases and J by 1 base, with 6 bases left in between. Written as DNA, the CDR3 is TGTGCCAGCAGCGCCACTTCCTACGAGCAGTACTTC. It specifies CASSATSYEQYF.

The chain uses TRBV2 and TRBJ1-4; tentatively, D is TRBD1 (5 bases). CDR1 and CDR2 from the germline V gene are SNHLY and FYNNEI. Trimming left V 7 bases short and J 4 bases short, with 10 bases between. This CDR3 spans 13 amino acids. The CDR3 DNA sequence: TGTGCCAGCAAACAGGAGTATAATGAAAAACTGTTTTTT. The encoded protein is CASKQEYNEKLFF.

A remark on this clone: Other DNA sequences in the same sample also yield this CDR3. The gene calls are TRBV7-9 and TRBJ1-1; a weak D match, TRBD1 (5 bases). V was trimmed by 6 bases and J by 4 bases, leaving 12 bases between them. Germline lookup yields CDR1 SEHNR and CDR2 FQNEAQ (reference sequence). The CDR3 has 13 residues. CDR3 loop: CASSPRGSTEAFF. The CDR3 nucleotides are TGTGCCAGCAGTCCCCGGGGGAGCACTGAAGCTTTCTTT.

The chain links TRBV10-2 to TRBJ1-2; D gene uncertain. There are 11 residues in the CDR3. The V gene's germline CDR1 is WSHSY and CDR2 SAAADI. The ends were cut back, 5 bases at V and 8 bases at J, with 9 bases in the middle. The CDR3 loop is CASSREGGYTF. CDR3 coding DNA: TGCGCCAGCAGTAGGGAGGGAGGCTACACCTTC.

The rearrangement uses TRBV19 and TRBJ2-1; a possible D gene is TRBD2 (5 bases). Germline CDR1 and CDR2: LNHDA and SQIVND (reference sequence). The CDR3 totals 17 residues. V was clipped by 3 bases and J by 1 base, with 16 bases between them. The CDR3 DNA reads TGTGCCAGTAGTATGAGGGAGCTAGCTGGGTCCTACAATGAGCAGTTCTTC. Amino acid sequence: CASSMRELAGSYNEQFF.

This clone was recorded once. The chain recombines TRBV2 with TRBJ2-1; TRBD2 matches at 8 bases. This CDR3 is built from 16 residues. The junction had 7 bases not matched to a gene; V was cut back by 6 bases and J by 0 bases. Germline V gene data show CDR1 as SNHLY and CDR2 as FYNNEI. Written as DNA, the CDR3 is TGTGCCAGCAGGTTTAGCGGGGCTTACTCCTACAATGAGCAGTTCTTC. Protein: CASRFSGAYSYNEQFF.

This clone has more than one count but fewer than ten. The V gene is TRBV11-3, the J gene TRBJ2-1; 12 bases are shared with TRBD1. The length of the CDR3 is 14 residues. CDR1 and CDR2 from the germline V gene are SGHNT and YENEEA. J lost 9 bases, V lost 5 bases, and 5 bases had no gene match. CDR3 amino acids: CASSPGTGGGEQFF. The CDR3 DNA follows: TGTGCCAGCAGCCCCGGGACAGGGGGCGGTGAGCAGTTCTTC.

The CDR3 nucleotides read TGTGCCAGCACCTTCTCTAGCGGGGGGGCCTACAATGAGCAGTTCTTC. Its translation is CASTFSSGGAYNEQFF. The J gene is TRBJ2-1, the V gene TRBV9; TRBD2 matches at 12 bases. The germline gives CDR1 SGDLS, CDR2 YYNGEE. The CDR3 spans 16 residues. After removal of 6 bases from V and 2 bases from J, the junction contained 6 bases not matched to a gene. Variable domain in full (rest from reference TRBV9 and TRBJ2-1): DSGVTQTPKHLITATGQRVTLRCSPRSGDLSVYWYQQSLDQGLQFLIQYYNGEERAKGNILERFSAQQFPDLHSELNLSSLELGDSALYFCASTFSSGGAYNEQFFGPGTRLTVL.

Worth noting for this clone: The sample holds other DNA sequences that translate to the same CDR3. The chain uses TRBV9 and TRBJ2-1, with D uncertain. In germline, CDR1 is SGDLS, CDR2 YYNGEE. Trimming removed 0 bases from V and 3 bases from J, with 7 bases in between. The CDR3 is 14 residues long. DNA of the CDR3: TGTGCCAGCAGCGTAGTAGCTGACTACAATGAGCAGTTCTTC. Residues: CASSVVADYNEQFF.